This TCR beta chain was retrieved from a study of T cells in Graves' hyperthyroidism and ophthalmopathy. Study-wide results and caveats: Most thyroid clonotypes that were expanded above 0.001 also turned up in blood.

Germline-derived CDR1 and CDR2 are MNHEY and SMNVEV (reference sequence). The CDR3 is made up of 16 amino acids. Researchers took RNA transcripts and amplified the TCR beta CDR3 regions from them. When the TCR CDR3 underwent first-round RT-PCR, the HTBI primer set was used. MiXCR, run by TCRdb on the multiplex PCR reads, gives a single entry per CDR3 protein. The sample holds around 250,000 distinct CDR3 sequences, about 14% seen once. There are a few counts of this clonotype. Its antigen is undetermined. A read error may produce the germline difference seen at one junction end. Clinical symptoms, serum thyroxine, TRAb, thyroid ultrasound and orbital computed tomography established diagnosis.

The material sequenced was blood. The origin of this receptor is a middle-aged woman with Graves' hyperthyroidism that later progressed to Graves' ophthalmopathy. The gene calls are TRBV27 and TRBJ2-2; TRBD2 matches at 13 bases. The CDR3 sequence: CASSPRTSGRTGGLFF. DNA of the CDR3: TGTGCCAGCAGTCCCCGGACTAGCGGGAGAACCGGGGGGCTGTTTTTT.